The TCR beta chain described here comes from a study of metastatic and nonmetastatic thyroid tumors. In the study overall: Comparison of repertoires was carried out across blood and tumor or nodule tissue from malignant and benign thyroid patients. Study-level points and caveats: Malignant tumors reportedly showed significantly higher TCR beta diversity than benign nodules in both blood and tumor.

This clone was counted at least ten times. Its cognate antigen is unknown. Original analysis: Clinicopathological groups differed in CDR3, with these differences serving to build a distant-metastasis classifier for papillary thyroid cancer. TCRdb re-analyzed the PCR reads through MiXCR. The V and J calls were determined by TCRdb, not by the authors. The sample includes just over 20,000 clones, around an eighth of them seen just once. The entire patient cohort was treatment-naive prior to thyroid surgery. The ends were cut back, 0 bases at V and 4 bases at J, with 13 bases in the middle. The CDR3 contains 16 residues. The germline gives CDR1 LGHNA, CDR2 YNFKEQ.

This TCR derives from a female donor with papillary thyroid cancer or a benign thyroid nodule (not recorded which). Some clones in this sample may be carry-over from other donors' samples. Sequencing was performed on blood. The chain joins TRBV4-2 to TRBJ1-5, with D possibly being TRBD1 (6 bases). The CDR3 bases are TGTGCCAGCAGCCAAGAAACAGGGTCCCCAAATCAGCCCCAGCATTTT. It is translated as CASSQETGSPNQPQHF.